This TCR beta chain was identified in a study of blood T cell repertoires in COVID-19. Individuals drawn from some 25 US areas were about 18 to 90 years old. Before being deemed recovered, Cohort 3 donors had two negative PCRs, clearance, or symptom resolution. TCRdb keeps only in-frame clones here, not all; method: immunoSEQ multiplex PCR. The sample contains over 200,000 clones, approximately 90% of which appear only once. The CDR3 has 15 amino acids. V was clipped by 6 bases and J by 4 bases; unmatched bases: 10. Germline-derived CDR1 and CDR2 are MDHEN and SYDVKM. Sequencing used PBMCs or T cells enriched from blood (not recorded which). The origin of this receptor is a man between 18 and 29 years old who had recovered from COVID-19. This chain joins TRBV28 and TRBJ1-2, with TRBD1 matching 8 bases. DNA for the CDR3: TGTGCCAGCAGGATTCCGGGACAGGCTTCCTATGGCTACACCTTC. It encodes CASRIPGQASYGYTF.